This entry describes one T cell receptor (beta chain). Antigen unknown. The sample comes from a study of T cell responses to AZD1222 COVID-19 vaccine. Whole-study results and caveats: Reportedly, close to half of spike-specific TCRs are directed against unmutated variant regions. Mostly white British, mostly female donors; authors suggested clonal diversity may be underestimated.

Using immunoSEQ multiplex PCR, the repertoire was profiled, and TCRdb retains in-frame clones only, with some absent. The repertoire holds 130,000 or so clones, around 83% seen once, with 3% in the top ten. This sequence was found in an adult who received the AZD1222 COVID-19 vaccine. Sample: peripheral blood, taken 28 days after the second AZD1222 dose.

The CDR3: CASSFGNTIYF. The CDR3 DNA follows: TGCGCCAGCAGTTTTGGAAACACCATATATTTT. V usage is TRBV5-1 and J usage is TRBJ1-3; D uncertain. The CDR3 sequence is 11 residues long. The germline gives CDR1 SGHRS, CDR2 YFSETQ. Trimming removed 5 bases from V and 3 bases from J, with 3 bases in between.